Below are 14 T cell receptor beta chains sequenced from a single sample in a study of early T cells in non-severe SARS-CoV-2 infection. TCRdb reanalysed the 5' RACE reads using MiXCR and keeps one entry per CDR3 protein. The sample consists of about 46,000 distinct CDR3 sequences, over 5% of them appearing once. Specimen: whole blood, collected at baseline. The receptors shown here come from an adult who was a healthcare worker with PCR-confirmed SARS-CoV-2 infection or an uninfected control (not recorded which).

This clonotype was observed at least ten times. The rearrangement joins TRBV9 to TRBJ2-7; D is possibly TRBD1 or TRBD2 (5 bases each). Trimming removed 0 bases at V and 5 bases at J, with 9 bases between. The CDR3 runs 13 residues. CDR1 and CDR2 from the germline V gene are SGDLS and YYNGEE. CDR3 bases: TGTGCCAGCAGCGTAGAGCTGGGGGACGAGCAGTACTTC. Its protein is CASSVELGDEQYF.

V gene TRBV4-2 combines with J gene TRBJ1-1; perhaps TRBD1 as D (5 bases). Germline CDR1 LGHNA, CDR2 YNFKEQ. The CDR3 loop spans 18 amino acids. Trimming left V 0 bases short and J 1 base short, with 18 bases between. CDR3 residues: CASSQDLLRGSQNTEAFF. The CDR3 coding sequence is TGTGCCAGCAGCCAAGATCTATTAAGGGGCTCACAGAACACTGAAGCTTTCTTT.

The genes are TRBV30 and TRBJ1-6, with unresolved D. This CDR3 has 15 amino acids. Germline V lookup: CDR1 GTSNPN, CDR2 SVGIG (reference sequence). With 3 bases removed from V and 3 bases from J, the gap between germline ends came to 12 bases. The CDR3 protein is CAWRKSNFYNSPLHF. The DNA for the CDR3 is TGTGCCTGGAGAAAGTCGAACTTCTATAATTCACCCCTCCACTTT.

This clonotype showed up many times. This chain links TRBV28 with TRBJ2-7; 8 bases align to TRBD2. Germline CDR1 MDHEN, CDR2 SYDVKM. The CDR3 contains 14 residues. The J segment lost 2 bases and the V segment lost 6 bases, leaving 6 bases of the junction unmatched. In DNA form, the CDR3 reads TGTGCCAGCAGAGCTTTAGCGGGGCCCTACGAGCAGTACTTC. Translated, it gives CASRALAGPYEQYF.

The sample holds many counts of this clonotype. The V gene is TRBV27, the J gene TRBJ2-7, with TRBD1 identical over 9 bases. The CDR3 totals 14 residues. Germline loops: CDR1 MNHEY, CDR2 SMNVEV (reference sequence). Germline trimming cut 2 bases from V and 6 bases from J; bases unmatched to any gene: 5. The CDR3 DNA reads as TGTGCCAGCAGTTTAGGGCAGGGACAGGGCGAGCAGTACTTC. Translation gives CASSLGQGQGEQYF.

The chain uses TRBV11-3 and TRBJ2-1; D might be TRBD2 (5 bases). Germline-derived CDR1 and CDR2 are SGHNT and YENEEA. The CDR3 loop spans 13 amino acids. The V end was cut by 3 bases, the J end by 2 bases, with 5 bases between. CDR3 sequence (DNA): TGTGCCAGCAGCTTCGGGACCTACAATGAGCAGTTCTTC. Translating gives CASSFGTYNEQFF.

Many counts were recorded for this clonotype. J is TRBJ2-7 and V is TRBV6-6; perhaps TRBD1 as D (5 bases). Trimming stripped 6 bases from V and 3 bases from J, with 12 bases between. Germline V gives CDR1 MNHNY, CDR2 SVGAGI (reference sequence). This CDR3 has 13 residues. The CDR3 is CASRTGFFYEQYF. The DNA of the CDR3 is TGTGCCAGCAGAACAGGCTTTTTCTACGAGCAGTACTTC.

The chain recombines TRBV29-1 with TRBJ1-1; D unclear. The length of the CDR3 is 11 residues. V was clipped by 8 bases and J by 1 base, with 8 bases between them. The germline gives CDR1 SQVTM, CDR2 ANQGSEA. CDR3 sequence (DNA): TGCAGCCCTGATCGGAACACTGAAGCTTTCTTT. As protein: CSPDRNTEAFF.

This clonotype was seen at least ten times. The chain is built from TRBV12-3 or TRBV12-4 and TRBJ2-2; D not certain. The CDR3 spans 13 residues. Trimming left V 1 base short and J 6 bases short, with 6 bases between. In DNA, the CDR3 is TGTGCCAGCAGTTTAGAGTTGGCCGGGGAGCTGTTTTTT. Protein: CASSLELAGELFF.

This clonotype was observed a handful of times. The chain links TRBV28 to TRBJ2-7; D remains ambiguous. The germline gives CDR1 MDHEN, CDR2 SYDVKM. CDR3 length: 11 amino acids. Trimming removed 6 bases from V and 7 bases from J, with 10 bases in between. In DNA form, the CDR3 reads TGTGCCAGCAGGAAGAGCCGGGAGCAGTACTTC. Its translation: CASRKSREQYF.

This clonotype has at least ten counts. This rearrangement joins TRBV3-1 to TRBJ2-5; no reliable D call. The germline V gene has CDR1 LGHDT and CDR2 YNNKEL (reference sequence). CDR3 length: 12 residues. Trimming cost V 4 bases and J 5 bases, with 8 bases left between them. In DNA, the CDR3 is TGTGCCAGCAGCCGCGGAGAGGAGACCCAGTACTTC. This encodes CASSRGEETQYF.

There are many counts of this clonotype. This chain links TRBV10-2 with TRBJ2-7, with a possible D match to TRBD1 (6 bases). This CDR3 region has 14 residues. Looked up from germline, CDR1 is WSHSY and CDR2 is SAAADI. The ends were cut back, 8 bases at V and 0 bases at J, with 14 bases in the middle. DNA for the CDR3: TGCGCCAGCCCAGGGGTTCCAGGCTCCTACGAGCAGTACTTC. Translation gives CASPGVPGSYEQYF.

This clonotype was recorded many times. CDR3 nucleotide sequence: TGCGCCAGCAGCCCGGAGGGGAACAATTCACCCCTCCACTTT. Its protein product is CASSPEGNNSPLHF. The chain uses TRBV5-1 and TRBJ1-6; D possibly corresponds to TRBD1 (5 bases). With 4 bases removed from V and 7 bases from J, the gap between germline ends came to 12 bases. Germline-derived CDR1 and CDR2 are SGHRS and YFSETQ. The CDR3 is 14 residues long.

The J gene is TRBJ2-2, the V gene TRBV5-4; possible D gene TRBD1, 5 bases. Germline V lookup: CDR1 SGHNT, CDR2 YYREEE (reference sequence). CDR3 length: 15 amino acids. V was shortened by 0 bases and J by 2 bases, with 8 bases between the two germline ends. CDR3 sequence: CASSLDRTNTGELFF. DNA for the CDR3: TGTGCCAGCAGCTTGGACAGGACAAACACCGGGGAGCTGTTTTTT. Looking up the rest from reference TRBV5-4 and TRBJ2-2 gives the full variable domain: ETGVTQSPTHLIKTRGQQVTLRCSSQSGHNTVSWYQQALGQGPQFIFQYYREEENGRGNFPPRFSGLQFPNYSSELNVNALELDDSALYLCASSLDRTNTGELFFGEGSRLTVL.